Listed below are T cell receptor beta chains from one sample, sequenced in a study of T cells in Graves' hyperthyroidism and ophthalmopathy. MiXCR was run by TCRdb on the multiplex PCR reads, yielding one entry per CDR3 protein. The profile shows 700,000 to 850,000 distinct CDR3 sequences, under 45% of them singletons. The sample was blood. The receptor set was obtained from a woman in her 40s with Graves' hyperthyroidism. CDR3s leave out the opening cysteine and the closing phenylalanine or tryptophan. Each record gives: J gene, V gene, clone size, CDR3 protein. Rows give clone size only sometimes, using once, few, many, or a class for an expanded clone.

J gene: TRBJ2-7
V gene: TRBV6-5
clone size: few
CDR3 protein: ASSYDRDINEQY

J gene: TRBJ2-5
V gene: TRBV20-1
clone size: NA
CDR3 protein: SAMGLAGVVGETQY

J gene: TRBJ2-5
V gene: TRBV5-4
clone size: NA
CDR3 protein: ASSSDWEETQY

J gene: TRBJ2-5
V gene: TRBV24-1
clone size: few
CDR3 protein: ATSDSQGRETQY

J gene: TRBJ1-1
V gene: TRBV13
clone size: many
CDR3 protein: ASSLARTGLNTEAF

J gene: TRBJ2-2
V gene: TRBV7-3
clone size: few
CDR3 protein: ASSFAGYNTGELF

J gene: TRBJ1-2
V gene: TRBV7-9
clone size: NA
CDR3 protein: ASSAGINYGYT

J gene: TRBJ2-7
V gene: TRBV11-1
clone size: NA
CDR3 protein: ASSLQFGSYEQY

J gene: TRBJ2-7
V gene: TRBV7-8
clone size: many
CDR3 protein: ASSFEGTSRYEQY

J gene: TRBJ1-6
V gene: TRBV19
clone size: many
CDR3 protein: ASVQPGNSPLH

J gene: TRBJ2-5
V gene: TRBV20-1
clone size: many
CDR3 protein: SARVLGSTTQY

J gene: TRBJ1-5
V gene: TRBV11-2
clone size: few
CDR3 protein: ASSQVLASNQPQH

J gene: TRBJ2-5
V gene: TRBV7-2
clone size: NA
CDR3 protein: ASSPLPTSGGAWGETQY

J gene: TRBJ2-5
V gene: TRBV12-3/TRBV12-4
clone size: few
CDR3 protein: ASSFMTGSRETQY

J gene: TRBJ1-3
V gene: TRBV6-5
clone size: few
CDR3 protein: ASRPQGVAGNTIY

J gene: TRBJ2-5
V gene: TRBV7-9
clone size: once
CDR3 protein: ASSLRDDNQPQY

J gene: TRBJ1-4
V gene: TRBV7-9
clone size: few
CDR3 protein: ASSQTGGSNEKLF

J gene: TRBJ1-4
V gene: TRBV5-1
clone size: many
CDR3 protein: ASSPDGQRHEKLF

J gene: NA
V gene: TRBV5-4
clone size: NA
CDR3 protein: ASSLVDRAGNEQF

J gene: TRBJ1-1
V gene: TRBV7-9
clone size: NA
CDR3 protein: ASSRWNSVNTEAF

J gene: TRBJ2-2
V gene: TRBV6-5
clone size: NA
CDR3 protein: ARTAGAPTGELF

J gene: TRBJ1-6
V gene: TRBV6-2/TRBV6-3
clone size: NA
CDR3 protein: ASSYSDGRSYNSPLH

J gene: TRBJ2-5
V gene: TRBV7-9
clone size: NA
CDR3 protein: ASSPHRGLAEETQY

J gene: TRBJ1-4
V gene: TRBV9
clone size: once
CDR3 protein: ASSRGDRDNEKLF

J gene: TRBJ1-5
V gene: TRBV12-3/TRBV12-4
clone size: NA
CDR3 protein: ASSLPGEQPQH

J gene: TRBJ2-1
V gene: TRBV20-1
clone size: NA
CDR3 protein: SARRGVINEQF

J gene: TRBJ1-2
V gene: TRBV7-2
clone size: NA
CDR3 protein: ASSPFYRGRTYGYT

J gene: TRBJ2-2
V gene: TRBV7-2
clone size: NA
CDR3 protein: ASLVDGANVLTFGAGTGELF